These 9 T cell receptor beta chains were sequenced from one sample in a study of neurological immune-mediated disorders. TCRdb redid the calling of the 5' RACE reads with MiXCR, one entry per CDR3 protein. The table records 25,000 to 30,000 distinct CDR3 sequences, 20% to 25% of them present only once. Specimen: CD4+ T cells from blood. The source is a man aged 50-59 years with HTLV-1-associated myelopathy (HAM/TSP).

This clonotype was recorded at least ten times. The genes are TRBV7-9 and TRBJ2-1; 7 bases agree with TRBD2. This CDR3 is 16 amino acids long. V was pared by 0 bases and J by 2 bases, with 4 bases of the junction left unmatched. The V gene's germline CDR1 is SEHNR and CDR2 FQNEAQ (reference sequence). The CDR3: CASSLARGNTYNEQFF. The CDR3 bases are TGTGCCAGCAGCTTAGCGCGGGGGAACACCTACAATGAGCAGTTCTTC.

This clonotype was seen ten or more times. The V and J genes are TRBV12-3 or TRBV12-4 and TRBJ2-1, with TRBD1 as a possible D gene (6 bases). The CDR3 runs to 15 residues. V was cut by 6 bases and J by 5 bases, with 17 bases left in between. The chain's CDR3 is CASSPSWGQDNEQFF. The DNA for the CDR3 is TGTGCCAGCAGCCCTTCGTGGGGGCAGGACAATGAGCAGTTCTTC.

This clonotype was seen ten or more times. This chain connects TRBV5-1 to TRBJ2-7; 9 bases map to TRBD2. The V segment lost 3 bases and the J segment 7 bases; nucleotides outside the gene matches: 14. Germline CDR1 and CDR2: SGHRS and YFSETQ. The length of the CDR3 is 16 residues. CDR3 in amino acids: CASSWTSAGGQIEQYF. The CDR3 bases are TGCGCCAGCAGCTGGACGTCAGCGGGAGGCCAGATTGAGCAGTACTTC.

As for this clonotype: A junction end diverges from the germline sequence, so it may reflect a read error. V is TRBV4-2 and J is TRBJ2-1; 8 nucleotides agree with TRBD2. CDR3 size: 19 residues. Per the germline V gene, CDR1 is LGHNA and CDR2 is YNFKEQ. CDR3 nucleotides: TGTGCCAACAGCCAAAATCTGGCTATCGGGAGGGCCTTCTACAATGAGCAGTTCTTC. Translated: CANSQNLAIGRAFYNEQFF.

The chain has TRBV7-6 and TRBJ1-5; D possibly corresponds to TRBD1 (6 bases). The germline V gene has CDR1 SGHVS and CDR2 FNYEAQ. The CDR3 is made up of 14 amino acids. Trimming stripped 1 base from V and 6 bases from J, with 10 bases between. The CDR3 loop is CASSLGGGGQPQHF. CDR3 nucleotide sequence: TGTGCCAGCAGCTTAGGAGGGGGAGGTCAGCCCCAGCATTTT.

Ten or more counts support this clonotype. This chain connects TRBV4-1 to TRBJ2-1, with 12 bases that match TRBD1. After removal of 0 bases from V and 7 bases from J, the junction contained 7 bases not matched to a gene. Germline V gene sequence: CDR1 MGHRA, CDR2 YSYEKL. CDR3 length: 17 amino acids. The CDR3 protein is CASSQDSGTGGRNEQFF. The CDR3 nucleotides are TGCGCCAGCAGCCAAGACTCCGGGACAGGGGGCAGGAATGAGCAGTTCTTC.

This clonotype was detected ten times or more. The CDR3 bases are TGTGCCAGCAGCCAGTCAGGTAGCAATCAGCCCCAGCATTTT. Encoded protein: CASSQSGSNQPQHF. The chain has TRBV7-9 and TRBJ1-5; D gene unclear. The CDR3 consists of 14 residues. V was pared by 5 bases and J by 0 bases, with 8 bases between. Germline assignment: CDR1 SEHNR and CDR2 FQNEAQ (reference sequence). Combining the CDR3 with reference TRBV7-9 and TRBJ1-5 gives the whole variable domain DTGVSQNPRHKITKRGQNVTFRCDPISEHNRLYWYRQTLGQGPEFLTYFQNEAQLEKSRLLSDRFSAERPKGSFSTLEIQRTEQGDSAMYLCASSQSGSNQPQHFGDGTRLSIL.

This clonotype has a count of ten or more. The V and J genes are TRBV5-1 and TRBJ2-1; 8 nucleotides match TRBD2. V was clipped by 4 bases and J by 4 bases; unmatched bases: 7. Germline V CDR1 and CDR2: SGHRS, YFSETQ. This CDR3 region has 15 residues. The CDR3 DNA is TGCGCCAGCAGCCGGAGCGGGAGTCAATACAATGAGCAGTTCTTC. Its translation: CASSRSGSQYNEQFF. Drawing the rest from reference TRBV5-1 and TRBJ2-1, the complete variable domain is KAGVTQTPRYLIKTRGQQVTLSCSPISGHRSVSWYQQTPGQGLQFLFEYFSETQRNKGNFPGRFSGRQFSNSRSEMNVSTLELGDSALYLCASSRSGSQYNEQFFGPGTRLTVL.

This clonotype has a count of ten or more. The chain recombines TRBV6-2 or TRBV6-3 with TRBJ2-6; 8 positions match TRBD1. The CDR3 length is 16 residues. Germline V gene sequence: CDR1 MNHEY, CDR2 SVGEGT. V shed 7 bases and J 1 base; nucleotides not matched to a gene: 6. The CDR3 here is CASTQRTGSGANVLTF. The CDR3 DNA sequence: TGTGCCAGCACCCAAAGGACAGGGTCTGGGGCCAACGTCCTGACTTTC.